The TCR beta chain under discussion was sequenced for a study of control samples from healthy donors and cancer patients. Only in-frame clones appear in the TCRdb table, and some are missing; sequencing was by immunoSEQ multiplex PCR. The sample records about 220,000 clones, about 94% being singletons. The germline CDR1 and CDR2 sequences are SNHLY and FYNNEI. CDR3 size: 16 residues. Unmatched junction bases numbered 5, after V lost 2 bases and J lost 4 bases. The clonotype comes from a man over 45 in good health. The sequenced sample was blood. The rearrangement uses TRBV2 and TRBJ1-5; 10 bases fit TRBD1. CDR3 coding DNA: TGTGCCAGCAGTGAACTGGGACAGGGGTTAAATCAGCCCCAGCATTTT. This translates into CASSELGQGLNQPQHF.